This entry concerns a single TCR beta chain. Its antigen is not known. Compared with germline, one end of the junction differs, possibly owing to a read error. The record originates from a study of cytomegalovirus exposure and HLA in healthy donors. Whole-study results and caveats: Specificity of three CMV-associated chains for CMV antigens was verified in vitro.

The germline V gene has CDR1 SNHLY and CDR2 FYNNEI. The CDR3 contains 14 residues. Vbeta (60) and Jbeta (13) primers were used in the PCR. Clones were read by immunoSEQ multiplex PCR, and TCRdb kept only the in-frame ones, dropping some. The sample shows a few hundred thousand clones, about 83% of them seen only once. This rearrangement joins TRBV2 to TRBJ2-7, with TRBD2 identical over 7 bases. Material for sequencing was PBMCs. The source of this sequence is a girl between 10 and 17 years old in good health and CMV-seronegative. CDR3: CASSEGGGPYERYF. The CDR3, as DNA: TGTGCCAGCAGTGAGGGGGGGGGTCCCTACGAGCGGTACTTC.